This section outlines one T cell receptor (beta chain) sequence together with its context. The CDR3 is 15 residues long. Trimming cost V 1 base and J 4 bases, with 13 bases left between them. Germline V gene lookup returns CDR1 SGHAT and CDR2 FQNNGV. The data derive from a study of blood T cell repertoires in COVID-19. Whole-study context: In each case, the material was cDNA or gDNA derived from T cells, B-cell-depleted T cells, or PBMCs.

Assay: immunoSEQ multiplex PCR; the TCRdb copy retains only in-frame clones and omits some. This table has some 200,000 clones, 86% appearing once. Participants came from some 26 US areas, aged roughly 18 to 89 years. The TCR originated in a woman aged 45-59 years in a cohort exposed to, infected with or recovered from COVID-19 (not recorded which). The chain uses TRBV11-2 and TRBJ1-1, with a possible D match to TRBD1 (6 bases). Sequencing was performed on PBMCs or T cells enriched from blood (not recorded which). The CDR3 here is CASSLVRGTGTEAFF. The CDR3 DNA is TGTGCCAGCAGCTTAGTCAGGGGTACAGGCACTGAAGCTTTCTTT.